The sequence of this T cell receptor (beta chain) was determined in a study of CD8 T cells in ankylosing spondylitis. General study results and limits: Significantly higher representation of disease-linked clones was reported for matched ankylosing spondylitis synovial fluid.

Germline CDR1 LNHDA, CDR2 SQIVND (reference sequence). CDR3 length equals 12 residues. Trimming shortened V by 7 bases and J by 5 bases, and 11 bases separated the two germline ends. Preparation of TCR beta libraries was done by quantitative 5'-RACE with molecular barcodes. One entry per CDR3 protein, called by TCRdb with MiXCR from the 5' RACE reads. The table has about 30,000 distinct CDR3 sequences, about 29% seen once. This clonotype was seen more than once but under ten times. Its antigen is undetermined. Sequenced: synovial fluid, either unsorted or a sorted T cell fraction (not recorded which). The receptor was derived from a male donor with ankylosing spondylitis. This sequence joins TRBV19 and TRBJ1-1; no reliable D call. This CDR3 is CASKVGMTEAFF. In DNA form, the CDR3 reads TGTGCCAGTAAGGTGGGGATGACTGAAGCTTTCTTT.